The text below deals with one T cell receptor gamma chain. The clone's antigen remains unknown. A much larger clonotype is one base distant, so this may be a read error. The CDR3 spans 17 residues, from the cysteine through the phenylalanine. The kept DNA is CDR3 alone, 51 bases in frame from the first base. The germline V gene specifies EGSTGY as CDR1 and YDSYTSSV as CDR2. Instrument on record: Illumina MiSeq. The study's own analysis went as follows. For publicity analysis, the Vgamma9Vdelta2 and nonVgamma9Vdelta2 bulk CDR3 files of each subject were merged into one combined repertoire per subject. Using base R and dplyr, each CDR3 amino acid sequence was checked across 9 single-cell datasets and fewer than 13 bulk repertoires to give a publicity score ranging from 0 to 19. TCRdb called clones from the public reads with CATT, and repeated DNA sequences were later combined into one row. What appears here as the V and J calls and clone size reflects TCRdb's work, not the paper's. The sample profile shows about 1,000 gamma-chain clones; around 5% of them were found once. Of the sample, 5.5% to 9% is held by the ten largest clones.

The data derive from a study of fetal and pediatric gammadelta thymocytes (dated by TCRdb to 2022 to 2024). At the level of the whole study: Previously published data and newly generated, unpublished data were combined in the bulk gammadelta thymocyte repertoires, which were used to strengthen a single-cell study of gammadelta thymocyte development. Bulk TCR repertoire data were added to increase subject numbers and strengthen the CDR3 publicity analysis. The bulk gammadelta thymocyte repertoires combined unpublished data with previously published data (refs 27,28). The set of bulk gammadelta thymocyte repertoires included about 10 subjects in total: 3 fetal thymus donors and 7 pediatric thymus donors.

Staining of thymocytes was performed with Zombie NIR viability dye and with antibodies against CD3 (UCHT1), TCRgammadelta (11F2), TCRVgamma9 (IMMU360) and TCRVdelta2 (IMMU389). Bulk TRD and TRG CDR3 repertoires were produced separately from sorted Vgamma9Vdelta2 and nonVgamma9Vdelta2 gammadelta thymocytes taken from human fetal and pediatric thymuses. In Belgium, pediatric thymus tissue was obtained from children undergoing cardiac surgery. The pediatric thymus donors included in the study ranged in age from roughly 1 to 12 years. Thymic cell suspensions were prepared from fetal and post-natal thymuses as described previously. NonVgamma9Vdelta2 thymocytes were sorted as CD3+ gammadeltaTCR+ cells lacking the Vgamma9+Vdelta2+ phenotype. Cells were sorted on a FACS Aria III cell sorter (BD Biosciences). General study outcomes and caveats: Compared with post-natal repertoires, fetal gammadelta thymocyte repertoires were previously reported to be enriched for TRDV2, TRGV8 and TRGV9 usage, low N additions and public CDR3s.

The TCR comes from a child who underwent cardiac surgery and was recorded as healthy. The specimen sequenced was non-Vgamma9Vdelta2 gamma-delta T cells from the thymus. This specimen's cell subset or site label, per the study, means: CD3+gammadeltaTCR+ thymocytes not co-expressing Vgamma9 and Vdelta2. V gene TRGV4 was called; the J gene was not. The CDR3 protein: CATWDGPPYTTGWFKIF. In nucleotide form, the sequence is TGTGCCACCTGGGATGGGCCCCCCTATACCACTGGTTGGTTCAAGATATTC.